This T cell receptor (beta chain) was found in a study of cytomegalovirus exposure and HLA in healthy donors. The study ran its PCR with 60 Vbeta and 13 Jbeta primers. Some clones are missing from TCRdb's copy, which holds only in-frame ones; the method was immunoSEQ multiplex PCR. Of under 95,000 clones in the sample, more than 70% are singletons; the top ten hold roughly 2.2%. CDR1 SGHTA and CDR2 FQGTGA come from the germline V gene. This CDR3 has 13 amino acids. Trimming took 5 bases from V and 0 from J, leaving 8 bases between them. The origin of this receptor is a man aged 35-49 years in good health and CMV-seronegative. The chain recombines TRBV7-3 with TRBJ2-7; D is unclear. Material for sequencing was PBMCs. CDR3 bases: TGTGCCAGCAGCCCCGACACCTCCTACGAGCAGTACTTC. This gives the protein CASSPDTSYEQYF.